These 21 T cell receptor beta chains were sequenced from one sample in a study of immune characterization of retroperitoneal liposarcoma. TCRdb re-analysed the PCR reads in MiXCR, keeping a single row per CDR3 protein. The repertoire includes about 2,000 distinct CDR3 sequences, around 43% of them detected once, and approximately 19% sits in the top ten. Input material: tumor tissue. Source of these receptors: a male donor with retroperitoneal liposarcoma.

This chain uses TRBV6-6 with TRBJ2-1; TRBD2 is a possible D gene (6 bases). From germline, CDR1 is MNHNY and CDR2 SVGAGI (reference sequence). The CDR3 has 17 amino acids. Trimming took 5 bases from V and 0 from J, leaving 17 bases between them. The CDR3 DNA reads as TGTGCCAGCAGTGACACCCTCAGCGGGTACTCCTACAATGAGCAGTTCTTC. Translated: CASSDTLSGYSYNEQFF.

This clonotype was found a few times. In DNA, the CDR3 is TGTGCCAGCAGACCCGGGACTAGCGGGAGGGCCCTCTCCAATGAGCAGTTCTTC. Translation gives CASRPGTSGRALSNEQFF. The chain has TRBV6-6 and TRBJ2-1; TRBD2 aligns across 16 bases. The CDR3 is 18 amino acids. Germline CDR1 and CDR2: MNHNY and SVGAGI (reference sequence). J was trimmed by 6 bases and V by 6 bases; bases with no gene match: 11.

The chain is built from TRBV5-1 and TRBJ2-1, with 9 bases identical to TRBD2. V lost 4 bases and J lost 7; bases outside the gene matches: 9. CDR1 is SGHRS and CDR2 is YFSETQ in the germline V gene. The CDR3 consists of 15 residues. The CDR3 spells CASSPLAGGPNEQFF. The CDR3 nucleotides read TGCGCCAGCAGCCCCCTCGCGGGAGGGCCTAATGAGCAGTTCTTC. The full variable domain, with the rest looked up from reference TRBV5-1 and TRBJ2-1, is KAGVTQTPRYLIKTRGQQVTLSCSPISGHRSVSWYQQTPGQGLQFLFEYFSETQRNKGNFPGRFSGRQFSNSRSEMNVSTLELGDSALYLCASSPLAGGPNEQFFGPGTRLTVL.

The chain employs TRBV6-1 and TRBJ2-1; D gene uncertain. The CDR3 contains 13 residues. Germline CDR1 is MNHNS and CDR2 is SASEGT. Trimming removed 2 bases at V and 8 bases at J, with 10 bases between. The CDR3 reads CASSENPNDEQFF. DNA for the CDR3: TGTGCCAGCAGTGAAAACCCGAACGATGAGCAGTTCTTC.

V and J are TRBV6-5 and TRBJ2-3; no clear D gene. This CDR3 is built from 11 residues. Germline CDR1 and CDR2: MNHEY and SVGAGI. V dropped 6 bases and J dropped 12 bases, with 13 bases sitting between them. The CDR3, as DNA: TGTGCCAGCAGCCAAGGACGGACCCAGTATTTT. This codes for CASSQGRTQYF.

The sample holds a few counts of this clonotype. The rearrangement links TRBV10-3 to TRBJ2-1; 11 nucleotides agree with TRBD2. The CDR3 is made up of 16 amino acids. In germline, CDR1 is ENHRY, CDR2 SYGVKD. V trimming: 3 bases; J trimming: 5 bases; junction bases outside the gene matches: 6. CDR3 amino acids: CAISDRGLAANNEQFF. The CDR3 region has the DNA TGTGCCATCAGTGATAGGGGACTAGCGGCGAACAATGAGCAGTTCTTC.

This clonotype is deemed large. The chain has TRBV6-1 and TRBJ2-1; 9 nucleotides align to TRBD2. The CDR3 is 17 residues long. CDR1 and CDR2 (germline): MNHNS, SASEGT. V shed 1 base, J shed 5 bases, and the junction held 9 bases outside the gene matches. As DNA, the CDR3 is TGTGCCAGCAGTGAAGAGTACCTAGCGGGATTTAACAATGAGCAGTTCTTC. The encoded protein is CASSEEYLAGFNNEQFF.

The CDR3 DNA reads TGTGCCAGCAGTTTGGGACCTCCGGGACTAGCGGGAGGTTGGGAGACCCAGTACTTC. It codes for CASSLGPPGLAGGWETQYF. This chain joins TRBV27 and TRBJ2-1; 15 bases map to TRBD2. The better agreement between TRBJ2-5 and the DNA end casts doubt on the J call. Germline assignment: CDR1 MNHEY and CDR2 SMNVEV (reference sequence). The CDR3 spans 19 residues.

By share, this clonotype ranks as medium-sized. The chain recombines TRBV6-1 with TRBJ2-5, with TRBD1 matching over 8 bases. The CDR3 extends over 14 amino acids. Germline CDR1 MNHNS, CDR2 SASEGT. Unmatched junction bases numbered 13, after V lost 5 bases and J lost 11 bases. CDR3 protein: CASSNRGSSAEQYF. CDR3 DNA: TGTGCCAGCAGTAACAGGGGGTCCTCGGCAGAGCAGTACTTC.

V gene TRBV7-3 combines with J gene TRBJ1-1; no firm D call. V lost 2 bases, J lost 5 bases, and 15 bases lay in between. This CDR3 is built from 15 residues. Per germline, CDR1 SGHTA and CDR2 FQGTGA. CDR3 residues: CASSLDDVAGTEAFF. DNA for the CDR3: TGTGCCAGCAGCTTAGATGATGTTGCGGGGACTGAAGCTTTCTTT.

Within the sample, this clonotype is medium-sized. CDR3 sequence (DNA): TGTGCCAGCAATTCCCGGTGGGTTTCCTACAATGAGCAGTTCTTC. It codes for CASNSRWVSYNEQFF. The chain links TRBV7-2 to TRBJ2-1; the D is unclear. Germline V gene data show CDR1 as SGHTA and CDR2 as FQGNSA. The CDR3 extends over 15 amino acids. The ends were cut back, 7 bases at V and 1 base at J, with 14 bases in the middle.

V is TRBV6-9 and J is TRBJ2-5; D is possibly TRBD1 (6 bases). The end of the DNA fits TRBJ2-7 better, so the J call may be wrong. The germline V gene has CDR1 MNHGY and CDR2 SVAAGI. The CDR3 consists of 13 residues. CDR3 residues: CASSYTGNYEQYF. The CDR3 DNA follows: TGTGCCAGCAGTTACACAGGGAACTACGAGCAGTACTTC.

The rearrangement joins TRBV10-1 to TRBJ2-1; 9 nucleotides align to TRBD1. In germline, CDR1 is WNHNN, CDR2 SYGVQD (reference sequence). J gave up 14 bases and V 10 bases, and 6 bases lay outside the gene matches. The CDR3 runs 10 residues. CDR3 nucleotide sequence: TGCGCCACTCCTGGGACAGGGAAGTTCTTC. Its protein product is CATPGTGKFF.

This clonotype is large. The rearrangement uses TRBV6-1 and TRBJ2-1; 10 bases are a match to TRBD2. Judging by the DNA end, TRBJ2-7 fits better; the J call may be wrong. The CDR3 is 15 amino acids. Germline V gene lookup returns CDR1 MNHNS and CDR2 SASEGT. The CDR3 spells CASSEGLAILPEQYF. CDR3 in DNA: TGTGCCAGCAGTGAGGGACTAGCGATTCTTCCGGAGCAGTACTTC.

V gene TRBV24-1 combines with J gene TRBJ2-1; D perhaps matches TRBD1 (7 bases). The V gene lost 2 bases and the J gene lost 6 bases, with 13 bases spanning the gap. CDR1 is KGHDR and CDR2 is SFDVKD in the germline V gene. The CDR3 spans 15 residues. DNA of the CDR3: TGTGCCACCAGTGATTATCGACAGGGAGGCAATGAGCAGTTCTTC. It is translated as CATSDYRQGGNEQFF.

This chain uses TRBV6-6 with TRBJ2-3; 9 bases align to TRBD2. Judging by the DNA end, TRBJ2-1 fits better; the J call may be wrong. The length of the CDR3 is 14 residues. The germline V gene encodes CDR1 MNHNY and CDR2 SVGAGI (reference sequence). The CDR3 coding sequence is TGTGCCAGCAGAACCTTAGGGACTAGCTGGGAGCAGTTCTTC. Encoded protein: CASRTLGTSWEQFF.

In its sample, this clonotype ranks as medium-sized. The CDR3 nucleotides are TGTGCCAGTAGCCATAACCTGGGGGGGCGGGAGACCCAGTTCTTC. This sequence encodes CASSHNLGGRETQFF. The chain links TRBV6-6 to TRBJ2-5; TRBD2 might be the D (7 bases). Matching the DNA end better, TRBJ2-1 makes the J call doubtful. The CDR3 contains 15 residues. Per germline, CDR1 MNHNY and CDR2 SVGAGI (reference sequence).

The chain carries TRBV4-1 and TRBJ2-5; possibly TRBD1 for D (6 bases). The J call may not be correct, given that the DNA end is closer to TRBJ2-7. Germline V CDR1 and CDR2: MGHRA, YSYEKL. CDR3 length equals 15 residues. CDR3 coding DNA: TGCGCCAGCAGCCACCTAACAGGGTTCCCCTACGAGCAGTACTTC. This sequence encodes CASSHLTGFPYEQYF.

The chain couples TRBV12-3 or TRBV12-4 to TRBJ2-2, with D possibly TRBD1 on 5 matching bases. The ends were cut back, 1 base at V and 5 bases at J, with 11 bases in the middle. CDR3 length equals 15 residues. CDR3 sequence (DNA): TGTGCCAGCAGTTTAGGGCAGGGTAGGACCGGGGAGCTGTTTTTT. Its translation is CASSLGQGRTGELFF.

The V gene is TRBV7-2, the J gene TRBJ2-1, with 9 nucleotides matching TRBD2. The CDR3 consists of 15 residues. CDR1 and CDR2 from the germline V gene are SGHTA and FQGNSA. Trimming removed 1 base from V and 4 bases from J; junction bases left unmatched: 2. CDR3 sequence: CASSLDSGGYNEQFF. CDR3 sequence (DNA): TGTGCCAGCAGCTTAGACAGCGGGGGGTACAATGAGCAGTTCTTC.

The V call is TRBV6-6, the J call TRBJ2-1; D might be TRBD2 (6 bases). Germline V CDR1 and CDR2: MNHNY, SVGAGI (reference sequence). The CDR3 consists of 13 residues. Trimming took off 6 bases at V and 8 bases at J, with 14 bases between the two ends. CDR3 protein: CASRREYRYEQFF. The CDR3 DNA reads as TGTGCCAGCAGACGGGAGTATCGCTATGAGCAGTTCTTC.